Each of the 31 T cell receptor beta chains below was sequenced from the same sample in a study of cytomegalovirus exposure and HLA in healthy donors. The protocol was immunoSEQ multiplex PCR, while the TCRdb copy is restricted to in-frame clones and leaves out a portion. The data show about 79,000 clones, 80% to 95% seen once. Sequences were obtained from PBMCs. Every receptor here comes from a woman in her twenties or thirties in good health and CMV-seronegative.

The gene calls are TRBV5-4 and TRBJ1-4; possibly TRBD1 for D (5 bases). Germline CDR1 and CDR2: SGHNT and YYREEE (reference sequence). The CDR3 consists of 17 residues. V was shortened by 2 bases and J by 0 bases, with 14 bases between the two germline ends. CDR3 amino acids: CASSFLRDRATNEKLFF. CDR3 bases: TGTGCCAGCAGCTTCCTACGTGACAGAGCAACTAATGAAAAACTGTTTTTT.

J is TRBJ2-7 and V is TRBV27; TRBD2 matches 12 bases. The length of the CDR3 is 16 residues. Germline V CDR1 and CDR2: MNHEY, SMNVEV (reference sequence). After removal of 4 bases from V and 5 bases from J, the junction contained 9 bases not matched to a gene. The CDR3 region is CASSSRRLAGDDEQYF. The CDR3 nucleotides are TGTGCCAGCAGTTCCCGTCGACTAGCGGGAGATGACGAGCAGTACTTC.

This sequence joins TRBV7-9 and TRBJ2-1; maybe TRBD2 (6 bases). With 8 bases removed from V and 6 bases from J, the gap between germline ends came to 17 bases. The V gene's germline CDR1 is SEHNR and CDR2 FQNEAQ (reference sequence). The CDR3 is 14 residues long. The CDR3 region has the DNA TGTGCCAGCTCCCCGGGGGTAGCAGGCAATGAGCAGTTCTTC. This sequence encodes CASSPGVAGNEQFF.

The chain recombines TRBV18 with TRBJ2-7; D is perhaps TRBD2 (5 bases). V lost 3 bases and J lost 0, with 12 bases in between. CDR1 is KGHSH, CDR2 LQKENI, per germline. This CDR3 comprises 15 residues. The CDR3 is CASSPLGAGSYEQYF. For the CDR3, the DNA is TGTGCCAGCTCACCTCTGGGAGCAGGCTCCTACGAGCAGTACTTC.

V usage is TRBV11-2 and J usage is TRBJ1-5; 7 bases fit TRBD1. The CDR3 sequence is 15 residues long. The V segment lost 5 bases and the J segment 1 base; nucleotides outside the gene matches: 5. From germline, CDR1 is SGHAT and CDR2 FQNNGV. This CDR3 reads CASSRRGQSNQPQHF. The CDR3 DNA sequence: TGTGCCAGCAGCCGACGGGGACAGAGCAATCAGCCCCAGCATTTT. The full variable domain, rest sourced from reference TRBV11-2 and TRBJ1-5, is EAGVAQSPRYKIIEKRQSVAFWCNPISGHATLYWYQQILGQGPKLLIQFQNNGVVDDSQLPKDRFSAERLKGVDSTLKIQPAKLEDSAVYLCASSRRGQSNQPQHFGDGTRLSIL.

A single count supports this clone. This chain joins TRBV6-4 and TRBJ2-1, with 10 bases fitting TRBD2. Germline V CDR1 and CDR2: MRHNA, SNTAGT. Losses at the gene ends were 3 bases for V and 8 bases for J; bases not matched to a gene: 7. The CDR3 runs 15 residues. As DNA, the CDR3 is TGTGCCAGCAGTGAGGAAGCGGGAGGGCCCTATGAGCAGTTCTTC. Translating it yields CASSEEAGGPYEQFF.

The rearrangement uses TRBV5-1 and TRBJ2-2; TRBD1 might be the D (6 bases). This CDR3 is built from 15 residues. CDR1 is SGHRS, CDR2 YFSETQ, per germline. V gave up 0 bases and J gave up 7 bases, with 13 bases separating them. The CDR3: CASSLAEQGHGELFF. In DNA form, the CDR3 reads TGCGCCAGCAGCTTGGCGGAACAGGGCCACGGGGAGCTGTTTTTT.

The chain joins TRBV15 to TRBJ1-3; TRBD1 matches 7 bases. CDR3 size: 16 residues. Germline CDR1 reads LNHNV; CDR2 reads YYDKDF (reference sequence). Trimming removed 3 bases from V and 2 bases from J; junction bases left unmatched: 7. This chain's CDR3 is CATSSPGQRPGNTIYF. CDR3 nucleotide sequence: TGTGCCACCAGCAGTCCGGGACAGAGACCTGGAAACACCATATATTTT.

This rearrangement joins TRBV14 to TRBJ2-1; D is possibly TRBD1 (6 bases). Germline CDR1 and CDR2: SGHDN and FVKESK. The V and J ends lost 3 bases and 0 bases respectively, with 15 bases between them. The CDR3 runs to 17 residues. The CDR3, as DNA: TGTGCCAGCAGCCACTTACAGGGTCAACCCTCCTACAATGAGCAGTTCTTC. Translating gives CASSHLQGQPSYNEQFF.

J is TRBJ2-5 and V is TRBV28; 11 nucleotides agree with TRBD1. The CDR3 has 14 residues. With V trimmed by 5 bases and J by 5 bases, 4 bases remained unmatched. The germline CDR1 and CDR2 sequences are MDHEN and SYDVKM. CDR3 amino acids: CASSRRDRGETQYF. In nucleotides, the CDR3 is TGTGCCAGCAGTCGCCGGGACAGGGGGGAGACCCAGTACTTC. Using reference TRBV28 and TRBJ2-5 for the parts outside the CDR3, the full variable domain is DVKVTQSSRYLVKRTGEKVFLECVQDMDHENMFWYRQDPGLGLRLIYFSYDVKMKEKGDIPEGYSVSREKKERFSLILESASTNQTSMYLCASSRRDRGETQYFGPGTRLLVL.

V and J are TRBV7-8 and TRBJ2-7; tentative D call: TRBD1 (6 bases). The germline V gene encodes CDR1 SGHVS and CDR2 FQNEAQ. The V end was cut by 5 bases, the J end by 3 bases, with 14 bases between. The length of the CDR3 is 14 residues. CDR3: CASSPLTGNYEQYF. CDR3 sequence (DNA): TGTGCCAGCAGCCCGCTAACAGGGAACTACGAGCAGTACTTC. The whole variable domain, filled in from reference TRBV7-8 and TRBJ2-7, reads GAGVSQSPRYKVAKRGQDVALRCDPISGHVSLFWYQQALGQGPEFLTYFQNEAQLDKSGLPSDRFFAERPEGSVSTLKIQRTQQEDSAVYLCASSPLTGNYEQYFGPGTRLTVT.

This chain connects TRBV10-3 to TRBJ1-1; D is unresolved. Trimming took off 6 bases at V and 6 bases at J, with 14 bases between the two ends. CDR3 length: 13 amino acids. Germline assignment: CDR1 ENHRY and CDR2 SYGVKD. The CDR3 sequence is CAIRRESVAEAFF. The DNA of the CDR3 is TGTGCCATCAGAAGGGAGTCGGTCGCTGAAGCTTTCTTT.

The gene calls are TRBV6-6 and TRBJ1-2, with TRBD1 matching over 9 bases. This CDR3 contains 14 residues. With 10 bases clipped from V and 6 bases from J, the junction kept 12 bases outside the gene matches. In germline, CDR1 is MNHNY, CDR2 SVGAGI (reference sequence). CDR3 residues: CAIHTGGGVDGYTF. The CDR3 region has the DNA TGTGCCATACATACAGGGGGCGGAGTTGATGGCTACACCTTC.

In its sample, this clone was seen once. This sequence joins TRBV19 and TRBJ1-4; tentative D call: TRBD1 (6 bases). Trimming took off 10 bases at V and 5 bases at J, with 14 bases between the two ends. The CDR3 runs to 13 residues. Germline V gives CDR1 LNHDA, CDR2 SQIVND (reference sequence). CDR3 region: CATQDRRNEKLFF. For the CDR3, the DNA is TGTGCCACCCAGGACAGAAGAAATGAAAAACTGTTTTTT.

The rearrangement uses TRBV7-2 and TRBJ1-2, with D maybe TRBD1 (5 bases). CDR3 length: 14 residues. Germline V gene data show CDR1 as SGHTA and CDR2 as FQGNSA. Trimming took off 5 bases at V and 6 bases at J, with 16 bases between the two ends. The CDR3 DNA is TGTGCCAGCAGCCCTGCTGGCAGGGTGGATGGCTACACCTTC. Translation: CASSPAGRVDGYTF.

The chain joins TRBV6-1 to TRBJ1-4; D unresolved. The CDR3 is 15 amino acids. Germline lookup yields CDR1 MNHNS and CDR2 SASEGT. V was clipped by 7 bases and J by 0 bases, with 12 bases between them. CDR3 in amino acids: CASTERTATNEKLFF. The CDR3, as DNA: TGTGCCAGCACGGAAAGGACTGCAACTAATGAAAAACTGTTTTTT.

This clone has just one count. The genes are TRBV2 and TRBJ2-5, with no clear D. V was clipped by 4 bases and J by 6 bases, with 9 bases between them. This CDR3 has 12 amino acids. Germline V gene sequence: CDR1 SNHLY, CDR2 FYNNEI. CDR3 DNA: TGTGCCAGCAGTGTAGTAGTAAAGACCCAGTACTTC. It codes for CASSVVVKTQYF.

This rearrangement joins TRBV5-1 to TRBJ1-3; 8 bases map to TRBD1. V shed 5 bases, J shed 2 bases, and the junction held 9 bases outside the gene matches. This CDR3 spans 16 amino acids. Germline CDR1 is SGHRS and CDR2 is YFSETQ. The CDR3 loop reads CASRRGTGDTGNTIYF. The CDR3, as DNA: TGCGCCAGCAGACGAGGGACAGGTGATACTGGAAACACCATATATTTT.

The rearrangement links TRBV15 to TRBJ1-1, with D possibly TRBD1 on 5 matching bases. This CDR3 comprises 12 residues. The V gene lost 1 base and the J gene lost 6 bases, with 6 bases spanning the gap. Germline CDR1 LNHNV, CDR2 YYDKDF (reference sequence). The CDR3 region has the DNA TGTGCCACCAGCAGAGTAGGGGCTGAAGCTTTCTTT. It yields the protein CATSRVGAEAFF.

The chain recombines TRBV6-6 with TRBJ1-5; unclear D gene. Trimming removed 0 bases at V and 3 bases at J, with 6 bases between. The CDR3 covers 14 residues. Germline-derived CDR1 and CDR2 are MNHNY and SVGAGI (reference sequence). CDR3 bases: TGTGCCAGCAGTTACTCCAGCGACAATCAGCCCCAGCATTTT. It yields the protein CASSYSSDNQPQHF.

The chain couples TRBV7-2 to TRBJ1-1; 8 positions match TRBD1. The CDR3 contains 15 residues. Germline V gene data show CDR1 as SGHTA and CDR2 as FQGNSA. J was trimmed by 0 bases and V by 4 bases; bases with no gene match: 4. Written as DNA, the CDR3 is TGTGCCAGCAGCTATACAGGGGGAGTGAACACTGAAGCTTTCTTT. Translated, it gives CASSYTGGVNTEAFF.

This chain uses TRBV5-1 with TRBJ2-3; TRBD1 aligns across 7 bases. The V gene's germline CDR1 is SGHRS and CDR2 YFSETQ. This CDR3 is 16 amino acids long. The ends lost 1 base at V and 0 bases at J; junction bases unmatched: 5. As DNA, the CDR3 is TGCGCCAGCAGCTTGTTAAAGACAGGGAGCACAGATACGCAGTATTTT. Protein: CASSLLKTGSTDTQYF.

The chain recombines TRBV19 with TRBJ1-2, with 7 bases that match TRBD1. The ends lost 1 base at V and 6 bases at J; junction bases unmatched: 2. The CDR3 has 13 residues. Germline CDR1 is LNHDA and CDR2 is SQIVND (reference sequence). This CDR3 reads CASSIGQGDGYTF. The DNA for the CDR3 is TGTGCCAGTAGTATAGGACAGGGAGATGGCTACACCTTC.

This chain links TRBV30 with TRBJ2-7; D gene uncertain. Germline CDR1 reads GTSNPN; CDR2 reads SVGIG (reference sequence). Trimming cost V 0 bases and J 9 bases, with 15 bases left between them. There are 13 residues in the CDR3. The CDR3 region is CAWSVHNRRMQYF. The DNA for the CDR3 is TGTGCCTGGAGTGTACATAACAGACGAATGCAGTACTTC.

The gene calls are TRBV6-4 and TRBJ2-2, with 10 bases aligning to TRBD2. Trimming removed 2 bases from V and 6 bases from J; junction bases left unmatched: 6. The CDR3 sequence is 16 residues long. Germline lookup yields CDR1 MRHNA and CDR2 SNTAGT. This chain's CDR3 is CASSDGQRGGPGELFF. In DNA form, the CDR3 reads TGTGCCAGCAGTGACGGCCAGCGGGGGGGCCCCGGGGAGCTGTTTTTT.

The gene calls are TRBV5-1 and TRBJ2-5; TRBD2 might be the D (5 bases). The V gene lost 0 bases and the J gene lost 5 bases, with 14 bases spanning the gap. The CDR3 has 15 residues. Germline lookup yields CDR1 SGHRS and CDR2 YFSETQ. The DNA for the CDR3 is TGCGCCAGCAGCTTGGGGAGAGGGCGGGTGGAGACCCAGTACTTC. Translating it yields CASSLGRGRVETQYF.

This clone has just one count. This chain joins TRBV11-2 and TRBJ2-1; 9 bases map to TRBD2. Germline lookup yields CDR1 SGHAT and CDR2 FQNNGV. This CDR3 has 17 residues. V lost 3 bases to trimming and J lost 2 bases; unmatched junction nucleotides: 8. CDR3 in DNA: TGTGCCAGCAGCTTTCTTACTAGCGGGTCTCCCTACAATGAGCAGTTCTTC. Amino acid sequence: CASSFLTSGSPYNEQFF. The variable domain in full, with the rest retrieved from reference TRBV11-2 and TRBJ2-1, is EAGVAQSPRYKIIEKRQSVAFWCNPISGHATLYWYQQILGQGPKLLIQFQNNGVVDDSQLPKDRFSAERLKGVDSTLKIQPAKLEDSAVYLCASSFLTSGSPYNEQFFGPGTRLTVL.

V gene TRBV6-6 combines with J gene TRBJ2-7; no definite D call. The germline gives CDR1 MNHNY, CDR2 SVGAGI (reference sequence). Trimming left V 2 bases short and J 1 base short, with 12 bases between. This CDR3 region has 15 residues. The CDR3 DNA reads TGTGCCAGCAGTTACCGCGGTAAGGAGTCCTACGAGCAGTACTTC. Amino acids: CASSYRGKESYEQYF.

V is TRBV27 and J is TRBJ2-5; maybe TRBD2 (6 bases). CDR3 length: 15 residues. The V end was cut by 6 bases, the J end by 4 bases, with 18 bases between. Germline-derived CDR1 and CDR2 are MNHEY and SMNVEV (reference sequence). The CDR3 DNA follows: TGTGCCAGCAGCCACTTTTACCTCGGGGGAGAGACCCAGTACTTC. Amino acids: CASSHFYLGGETQYF.

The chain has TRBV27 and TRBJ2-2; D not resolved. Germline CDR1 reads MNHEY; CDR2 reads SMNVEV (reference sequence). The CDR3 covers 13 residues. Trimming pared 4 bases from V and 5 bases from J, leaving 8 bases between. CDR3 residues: CASSSQFTGELFF. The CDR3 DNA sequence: TGTGCCAGCAGTTCTCAGTTTACCGGGGAGCTGTTTTTT.

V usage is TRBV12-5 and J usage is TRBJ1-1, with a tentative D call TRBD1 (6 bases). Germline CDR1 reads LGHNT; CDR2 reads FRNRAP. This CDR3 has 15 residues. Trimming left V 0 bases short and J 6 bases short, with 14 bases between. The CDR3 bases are TGTGCTAGTGGTTTGGTAACAGGGAGGGGGTCTGAAGCTTTCTTT. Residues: CASGLVTGRGSEAFF.